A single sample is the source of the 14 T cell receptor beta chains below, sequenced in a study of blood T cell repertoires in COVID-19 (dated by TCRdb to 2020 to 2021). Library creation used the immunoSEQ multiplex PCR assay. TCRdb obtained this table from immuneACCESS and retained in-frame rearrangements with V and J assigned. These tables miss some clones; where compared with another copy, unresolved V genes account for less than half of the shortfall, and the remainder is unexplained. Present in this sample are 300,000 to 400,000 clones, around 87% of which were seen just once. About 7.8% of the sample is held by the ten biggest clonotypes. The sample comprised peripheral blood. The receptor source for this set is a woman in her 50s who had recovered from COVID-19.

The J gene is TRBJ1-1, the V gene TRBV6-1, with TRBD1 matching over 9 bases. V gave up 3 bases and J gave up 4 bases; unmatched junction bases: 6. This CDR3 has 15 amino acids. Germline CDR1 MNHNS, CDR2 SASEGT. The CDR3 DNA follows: TGTGCCAGCAGTGAGATAAAGACAGGGGGCACTGAAGCTTTCTTT. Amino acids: CASSEIKTGGTEAFF.

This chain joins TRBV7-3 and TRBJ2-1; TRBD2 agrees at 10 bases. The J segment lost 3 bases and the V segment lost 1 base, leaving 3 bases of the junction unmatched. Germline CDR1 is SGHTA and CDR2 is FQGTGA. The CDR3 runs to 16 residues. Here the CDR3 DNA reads TGTGCCAGCAGCTTAAGGCGGACTAGCGGCTACAATGAGCAGTTCTTC. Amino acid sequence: CASSLRRTSGYNEQFF.

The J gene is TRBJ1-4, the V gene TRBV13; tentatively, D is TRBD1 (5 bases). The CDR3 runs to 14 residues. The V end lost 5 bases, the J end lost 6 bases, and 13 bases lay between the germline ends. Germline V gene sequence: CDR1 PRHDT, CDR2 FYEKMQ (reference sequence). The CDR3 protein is CASSQGQGYEKLFF. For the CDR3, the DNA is TGTGCCAGCAGCCAAGGGCAGGGTTATGAAAAACTGTTTTTT.

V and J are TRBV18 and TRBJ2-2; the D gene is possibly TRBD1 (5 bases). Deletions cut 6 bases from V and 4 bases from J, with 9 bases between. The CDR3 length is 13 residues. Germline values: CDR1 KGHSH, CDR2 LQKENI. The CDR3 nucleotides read TGTGCCAGCTCCCTGACAGCCACCGGGGAGCTGTTTTTT. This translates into CASSLTATGELFF.

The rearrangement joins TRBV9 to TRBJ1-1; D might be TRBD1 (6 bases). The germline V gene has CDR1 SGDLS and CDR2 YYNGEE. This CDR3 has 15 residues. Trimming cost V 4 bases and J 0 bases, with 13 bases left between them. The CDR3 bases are TGTGCCAGCAGCCCCAACCAGGGGATGAACACTGAAGCTTTCTTT. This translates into CASSPNQGMNTEAFF. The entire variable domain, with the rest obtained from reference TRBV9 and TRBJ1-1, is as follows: DSGVTQTPKHLITATGQRVTLRCSPRSGDLSVYWYQQSLDQGLQFLIQYYNGEERAKGNILERFSAQQFPDLHSELNLSSLELGDSALYFCASSPNQGMNTEAFFGQGTRLTVV.

CDR3 in amino acids: CASARDRGEGEQFF. CDR3 sequence (DNA): TGTGCCAGCGCCCGGGACAGGGGAGAGGGTGAGCAGTTCTTC. This rearrangement joins TRBV7-7 to TRBJ2-1, with 10 nucleotides matching TRBD1. Germline V gives CDR1 SSHAT, CDR2 FNYEAQ (reference sequence). This CDR3 comprises 14 residues. Trimming removed 8 bases from V and 9 bases from J; junction bases left unmatched: 10.

In DNA form, the CDR3 reads TGTGCCAGCAGTTTACCGGACAACTCCTACGAGCAGTACTTC. Its translation: CASSLPDNSYEQYF. The chain has TRBV28 and TRBJ2-7; D perhaps matches TRBD1 (5 bases). This CDR3 spans 14 amino acids. Germline-derived CDR1 and CDR2 are MDHEN and SYDVKM. Deletions cut 2 bases from V and 0 bases from J, with 8 bases between. The full variable domain, rest sourced from reference TRBV28 and TRBJ2-7, is DVKVTQSSRYLVKRTGEKVFLECVQDMDHENMFWYRQDPGLGLRLIYFSYDVKMKEKGDIPEGYSVSREKKERFSLILESASTNQTSMYLCASSLPDNSYEQYFGPGTRLTVT.

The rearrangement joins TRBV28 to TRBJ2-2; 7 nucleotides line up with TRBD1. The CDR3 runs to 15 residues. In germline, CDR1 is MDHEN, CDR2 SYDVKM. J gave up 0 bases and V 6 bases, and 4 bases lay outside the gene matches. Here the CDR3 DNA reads TGTGCCAGCAGCGGGACAGATCCGAACACCGGGGAGCTGTTTTTT. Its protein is CASSGTDPNTGELFF.

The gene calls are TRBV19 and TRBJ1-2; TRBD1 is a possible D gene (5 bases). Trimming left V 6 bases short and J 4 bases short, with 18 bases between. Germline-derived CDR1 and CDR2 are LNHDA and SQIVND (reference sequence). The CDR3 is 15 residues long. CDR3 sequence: CASSADRGVGYGYTF. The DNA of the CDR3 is TGTGCCAGTAGCGCTGATCGGGGGGTTGGCTATGGCTACACCTTC.

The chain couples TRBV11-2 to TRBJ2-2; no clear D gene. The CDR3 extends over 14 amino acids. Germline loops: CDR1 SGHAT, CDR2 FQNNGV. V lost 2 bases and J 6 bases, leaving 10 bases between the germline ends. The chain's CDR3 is CASSLNTLAGELFF. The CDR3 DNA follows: TGTGCCAGCAGCTTAAACACGCTTGCCGGGGAGCTGTTTTTT.

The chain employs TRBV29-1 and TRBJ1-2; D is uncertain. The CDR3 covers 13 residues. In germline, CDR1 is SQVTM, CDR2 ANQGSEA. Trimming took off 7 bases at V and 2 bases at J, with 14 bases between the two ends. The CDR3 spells CSADWGGNYGYTF. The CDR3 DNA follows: TGCAGCGCCGACTGGGGAGGGAACTATGGCTACACCTTC.

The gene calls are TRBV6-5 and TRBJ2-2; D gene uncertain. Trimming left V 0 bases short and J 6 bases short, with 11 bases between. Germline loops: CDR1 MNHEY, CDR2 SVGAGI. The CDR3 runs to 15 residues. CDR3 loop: CASSYSTSPSGELFF. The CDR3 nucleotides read TGTGCCAGCAGTTACTCGACTTCTCCTTCCGGGGAGCTGTTTTTT.

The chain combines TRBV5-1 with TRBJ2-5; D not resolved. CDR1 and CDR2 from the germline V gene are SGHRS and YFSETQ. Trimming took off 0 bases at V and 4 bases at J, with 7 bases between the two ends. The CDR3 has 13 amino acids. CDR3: CASSLDSGETQYF. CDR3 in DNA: TGCGCCAGCAGCTTGGACAGTGGAGAGACCCAGTACTTC.

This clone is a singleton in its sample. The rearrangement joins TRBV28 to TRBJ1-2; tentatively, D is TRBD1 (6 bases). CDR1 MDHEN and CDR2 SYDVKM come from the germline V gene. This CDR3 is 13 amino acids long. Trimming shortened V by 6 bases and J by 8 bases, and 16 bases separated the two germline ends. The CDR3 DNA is TGTGCCAGCAGCACCGGCATAGGGGGAGGCTACACCTTC. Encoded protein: CASSTGIGGGYTF.